The 20 T cell receptor beta chains given below trace back to one sample, sequenced in a study of T cells in Graves' hyperthyroidism and ophthalmopathy. Researchers took RNA transcripts and amplified the TCR beta CDR3 regions from them. The HTBI primer set drove a first-round RT-PCR of the TCR CDR3. TCRdb independently ran MiXCR on the multiplex PCR reads; one entry per CDR3 protein. Of 400,000 or so distinct CDR3 sequences in the sample, over 12% were seen once. Sequenced sample: blood. The origin of the receptors is a man aged 50 or older with Graves' ophthalmopathy.

The DNA for the CDR3 is TGCGCCAGCGGGAAGCAGGGGGCCTCGGAGACCCAGTACTTC. Amino acids: CASGKQGASETQYF. This chain joins TRBV5-1 and TRBJ2-5, with 8 bases identical to TRBD1. The CDR3 loop spans 14 amino acids. In germline, CDR1 is SGHRS, CDR2 YFSETQ. Trimming removed 7 bases from V and 5 bases from J; junction bases left unmatched: 10.

This clonotype was picked up many times. The chain links TRBV3-1 to TRBJ1-2; no clear D. The CDR3 contains 17 residues. The V gene's germline CDR1 is LGHDT and CDR2 YNNKEL (reference sequence). V lost 4 bases and J lost 8, with 26 bases in between. CDR3 bases: TGTGCCAGCAGCCGTGTATCGTCTGGCAGAGCACTACAGGGCTACACCTTC. It is translated as CASSRVSSGRALQGYTF.

This clonotype was observed a few times. The rearrangement links TRBV12-3 or TRBV12-4 to TRBJ2-5; 10 bases match TRBD1. This CDR3 region has 15 residues. V dropped 5 bases and J dropped 3; count of bases not matched to a gene: 6. The CDR3: CASSTPGTGEETQYF. The DNA of the CDR3 is TGTGCCAGCAGTACCCCCGGGACAGGGGAAGAGACCCAGTACTTC.

This clonotype has at least ten counts. The chain recombines TRBV27 with TRBJ1-1; TRBD1 might be the D (5 bases). Trimming left V 5 bases short and J 4 bases short, with 20 bases between. The CDR3 extends over 16 amino acids. Germline CDR1 MNHEY, CDR2 SMNVEV (reference sequence). CDR3 protein: CASSPLGGGVGTEAFF. The CDR3 DNA reads TGTGCCAGCAGTCCTCTCGGCGGAGGGGTGGGCACTGAAGCTTTCTTT.

Many counts were recorded for this clonotype. The CDR3 region is CASSVEPAGQGFEQYF. The CDR3 nucleotides read TGTGCCAGCAGCGTAGAGCCCGCGGGACAGGGTTTCGAGCAGTACTTC. This rearrangement joins TRBV9 to TRBJ2-7; 9 bases are shared with TRBD1. The CDR3 runs to 16 residues. Germline trimming cut 0 bases from V and 6 bases from J; bases unmatched to any gene: 10. Germline CDR1 is SGDLS and CDR2 is YYNGEE.

This clonotype occurred a few times. The chain recombines TRBV4-1 with TRBJ2-7, with D unclear. The CDR3 consists of 15 residues. V shed 0 bases and J shed 0 bases, with 9 bases lying between them. Germline CDR1 is MGHRA and CDR2 is YSYEKL. CDR3 region: CASSQELAVSYEQYF. DNA for the CDR3: TGCGCCAGCAGCCAAGAATTGGCAGTCTCCTACGAGCAGTACTTC.

The J gene is TRBJ2-2, the V gene TRBV20-1, with a possible D match to TRBD2 (6 bases). The germline V gene has CDR1 DFQATT and CDR2 SNEGSKA (reference sequence). The CDR3 is 15 amino acids. Trimming left V 6 bases short and J 4 bases short, with 18 bases between. The CDR3 spells CSAWRPSVGTGELFF. The CDR3 nucleotides read TGCAGTGCGTGGCGCCCTAGCGTCGGCACCGGGGAGCTGTTTTTT.

In this sample, this clonotype turned up a few times. CDR3 amino acids: CASSFRQNSPLHF. CDR3 sequence (DNA): TGCGCCAGCAGCTTTAGACAGAATTCACCCCTCCACTTT. V gene TRBV5-1 combines with J gene TRBJ1-6; tentative D call: TRBD1 (5 bases). Deletions cut 2 bases from V and 7 bases from J, with 7 bases between. CDR3 size: 13 residues. Germline loops: CDR1 SGHRS, CDR2 YFSETQ.

This clonotype occurred once. Mismatch with germline at one junction end may stem from a read error. The rearrangement joins TRBV6-1 to TRBJ1-5, with D unclear. Germline V CDR1 and CDR2: MNHNS, SASEGT. The CDR3 has 13 amino acids. CDR3 sequence reads: CASSEAPNQPRHF. CDR3 nucleotide sequence: TGTGCCAGCAGTGAAGCTCCTAATCAGCCCCGGCATTTT.

This clonotype occurred many times. The rearrangement uses TRBV18 and TRBJ1-1, with D unresolved. The CDR3 length is 15 residues. The germline V and J ends were trimmed by 0 bases and 7 bases, with 15 bases remaining between them. Germline V gives CDR1 KGHSH, CDR2 LQKENI. The CDR3 loop reads CASSPPGRVGLEAFF. Here the CDR3 DNA reads TGTGCCAGCTCACCACCAGGGCGGGTCGGCCTTGAAGCTTTCTTT.

This clonotype was found many times. V is TRBV2 and J is TRBJ2-7, with TRBD1 matching 7 bases. The germline V gene has CDR1 SNHLY and CDR2 FYNNEI. J gave up 0 bases and V 5 bases, and 4 bases lay outside the gene matches. The CDR3 extends over 14 amino acids. The CDR3 loop reads CASSKGQVSYEQYF. Written as DNA, the CDR3 is TGTGCCAGCAGTAAAGGACAGGTCTCCTACGAGCAGTACTTC.

This chain links TRBV2 with TRBJ1-4; maybe TRBD1 (5 bases). Trimming took 6 bases from V and 3 from J, leaving 14 bases between them. The CDR3 extends over 15 amino acids. CDR1 is SNHLY and CDR2 is FYNNEI in the germline V gene. In DNA form, the CDR3 reads TGTGCCAGCAGCAACCTCGGGGGGTCTAATGAAAAACTGTTTTTT. Amino acid sequence: CASSNLGGSNEKLFF.

Details on this clonotype: A much larger clonotype is one base distant, so this may be a read error. The rearrangement links TRBV7-2 to TRBJ2-5, with D possibly being TRBD2 (6 bases). Germline assignment: CDR1 SGHTA and CDR2 FQGNSA. V lost 8 bases, J lost 1 base, and 17 bases lay in between. The CDR3 is 15 amino acids. CDR3 amino acids: CASFPLGAGQETQYF. The CDR3 DNA reads as TGTGCCAGCTTCCCCCTCGGAGCGGGCCAAGAGACCCAGTACTTC.

This clonotype was observed at least ten times. J is TRBJ2-1 and V is TRBV5-1; TRBD1 matches at 8 bases. J lost 3 bases, V lost 4 bases, and 6 bases had no gene match. The germline V gene has CDR1 SGHRS and CDR2 YFSETQ. This CDR3 is built from 15 residues. CDR3 in amino acids: CASSIETGDYNEQFF. In DNA, the CDR3 is TGCGCCAGCAGCATTGAGACAGGGGACTACAATGAGCAGTTCTTC.

This clonotype appeared many times. V gene TRBV6-2 or TRBV6-3 combines with J gene TRBJ2-1; 15 bases line up with TRBD2. V shed 6 bases, J shed 0 bases, and the junction held 6 bases outside the gene matches. There are 18 residues in the CDR3. The germline V gene has CDR1 MNHEY and CDR2 SVGEGT. DNA for the CDR3: TGTGCCAGCAGCCGGACTAGCGGGAGGGCCAACTCCTACAATGAGCAGTTCTTC. It yields the protein CASSRTSGRANSYNEQFF.

This clonotype was counted many times. J is TRBJ2-3 and V is TRBV12-3 or TRBV12-4; TRBD2 might be the D (5 bases). The CDR3 runs 15 residues. V gave up 3 bases and J gave up 0 bases, with 10 bases separating them. CDR3 coding DNA: TGTGCCAGCAGTTTCCGGGATACTAGCACAGATACGCAGTATTTT. This codes for CASSFRDTSTDTQYF.

This clonotype was seen ten or more times. The gene calls are TRBV11-2 and TRBJ2-1; 8 nucleotides match TRBD2. Germline-derived CDR1 and CDR2 are SGHAT and FQNNGV. V was clipped by 4 bases and J by 1 base; unmatched bases: 9. The CDR3 consists of 17 residues. This CDR3 is CASSSYKAGASYNEQFF. Here the CDR3 DNA reads TGTGCCAGCAGCTCGTATAAAGCGGGAGCGTCCTACAATGAGCAGTTCTTC.

This clonotype was counted ten times or more. The rearrangement uses TRBV20-1 and TRBJ2-3, with D perhaps given as TRBD1 or TRBD2 (5 bases each). Germline lookup yields CDR1 DFQATT and CDR2 SNEGSKA (reference sequence). Trimming removed 0 bases at V and 2 bases at J, with 15 bases between. This CDR3 comprises 16 residues. The CDR3 loop is CSARDGATGYTDTQYF. CDR3 coding DNA: TGCAGTGCTAGAGACGGGGCTACTGGTTACACAGATACGCAGTATTTT.

This clonotype was detected ten times or more. J is TRBJ2-5 and V is TRBV20-1; D unclear. CDR3 length: 10 residues. CDR1 and CDR2 from the germline V gene are DFQATT and SNEGSKA (reference sequence). Trimming cost V 7 bases and J 4 bases, with 7 bases left between them. In DNA form, the CDR3 reads TGCAGTGTCGGGCGAGAGACCCAGTACTTC. Amino acid sequence: CSVGRETQYF.

This clonotype has at least ten counts. The genes are TRBV6-1 and TRBJ2-7; the D gene is possibly TRBD1 (6 bases). Trimming shortened V by 5 bases and J by 0 bases, and 20 bases separated the two germline ends. The length of the CDR3 is 17 residues. Germline-derived CDR1 and CDR2 are MNHNS and SASEGT. The CDR3 loop is CASSYHAAGATSYEQYF. DNA for the CDR3: TGTGCCAGCAGTTACCACGCGGCAGGGGCGACCTCCTACGAGCAGTACTTC.